Listed here are 32 T cell receptor beta chains from one sample, sequenced in a study of cytomegalovirus exposure and HLA in healthy donors (dated by TCRdb to 2017 to 2019). The library was obtained by the immunoSEQ multiplex PCR assay. For the multiplex PCR, a mixture combining 60 forward primers for TCR Vbeta segments and 13 reverse primers for TCR Jbeta segments was used. TCRdb retrieved this table from immuneACCESS and kept in-frame rearrangements only. Not all clones are present; in checked studies, unresolved V genes account for under half, and no reason is known for the remainder. For this sample the table gives roughly 190,000 clones, of which approximately 82% were detected only once. More than 1.5% of the sample is held by the ten biggest clonotypes. Sequences were obtained from PBMCs. These receptors originate from a man between 35 and 55 years old in good health and CMV-seropositive.

The rearrangement uses TRBV5-1 and TRBJ1-1; possibly TRBD1 for D (5 bases). V lost 2 bases and J lost 4, with 12 bases in between. This CDR3 has 14 amino acids. Germline V gene lookup returns CDR1 SGHRS and CDR2 YFSETQ. CDR3 sequence (DNA): TGCGCCAGCAGCTTTTCGGGGGGAATCACTGAAGCTTTCTTT. Amino acid sequence: CASSFSGGITEAFF.

CDR3 in amino acids: CATSSRQGGYGYTF. CDR3 nucleotides: TGTGCCACCAGCTCCCGACAGGGGGGCTATGGCTACACCTTC. The J gene is TRBJ1-2, the V gene TRBV15; the match to TRBD1 covers 9 bases. V was pared by 5 bases and J by 4 bases, with 5 bases of the junction left unmatched. The CDR3 totals 14 residues. Per germline, CDR1 LNHNV and CDR2 YYDKDF (reference sequence).

V gene TRBV6-6 combines with J gene TRBJ2-7; perhaps TRBD1 as D (6 bases). Trimming took off 2 bases at V and 3 bases at J, with 14 bases between the two ends. CDR1 MNHNY and CDR2 SVGAGI come from the germline V gene (reference sequence). The CDR3 contains 15 residues. Written as DNA, the CDR3 is TGTGCCAGCAGTTACGGGGGCCAGGGAGACTACGAGCAGTACTTC. Translation gives CASSYGGQGDYEQYF.

A word on this clone: A read error may account for a junction end that differs from germline. The chain combines TRBV4-2 with TRBJ1-4; 10 nucleotides line up with TRBD1. The germline V gene encodes CDR1 LGHNA and CDR2 YNFKEQ. This CDR3 contains 22 residues. The CDR3 sequence is CANSQDPSPYETGGEINEKLFF. The CDR3 coding sequence is TGTGCCAACAGCCAAGATCCTTCGCCATATGAGACAGGGGGCGAGATTAATGAAAAACTGTTTTTT.

The chain joins TRBV18 to TRBJ1-5, with 10 bases aligning to TRBD1. After removal of 5 bases from V and 7 bases from J, the junction contained 5 bases not matched to a gene. The CDR3 has 14 amino acids. Germline CDR1 is KGHSH and CDR2 is LQKENI. CDR3 nucleotides: TGTGCCAGCTCAGGGACAGGGGACAGCCAGCCCCAGCATTTT. It specifies CASSGTGDSQPQHF.

V and J are TRBV5-1 and TRBJ1-1, with D maybe TRBD1 (6 bases). The V end was cut by 3 bases, the J end by 0 bases, with 12 bases between. Germline CDR1 and CDR2: SGHRS and YFSETQ. This CDR3 spans 15 amino acids. CDR3 DNA sequence: TGCGCCAGCAGCTCCTCAGGGGTCGTGAACACTGAAGCTTTCTTT. This encodes CASSSSGVVNTEAFF.

The chain combines TRBV29-1 with TRBJ2-1; 8 bases line up with TRBD1. The CDR3 is 15 residues long. Per germline, CDR1 SQVTM and CDR2 ANQGSEA. V shed 7 bases, J shed 5 bases, and the junction held 13 bases outside the gene matches. For the CDR3, the DNA is TGCAGCGGAGGCAGGGACAGGCTCACAAACAATGAGCAGTTCTTC. Amino acids: CSGGRDRLTNNEQFF.

A single count supports this clone. The chain combines TRBV5-4 with TRBJ2-7, with D perhaps TRBD2 (5 bases). The CDR3 sequence is 13 residues long. With 4 bases removed from V and 6 bases from J, the gap between germline ends came to 14 bases. Germline assignment: CDR1 SGHNT and CDR2 YYREEE (reference sequence). In nucleotides, the CDR3 is TGTGCCAGCAGCAAACCGGGAATAGGCGAGCAGTACTTC. Translation gives CASSKPGIGEQYF.

The chain carries TRBV6-5 and TRBJ2-3, with TRBD1 matching 7 bases. Germline-derived CDR1 and CDR2 are MNHEY and SVGAGI. After removal of 5 bases from V and 3 bases from J, the junction contained 8 bases not matched to a gene. The CDR3 sequence is 15 residues long. Here the CDR3 reads CASSLTGMKTDTQYF. DNA for the CDR3: TGTGCCAGCAGTCTGACAGGGATGAAGACAGATACGCAGTATTTT.

The CDR3 sequence: CSASGASEQFF. The CDR3 DNA reads TGCAGTGCTAGTGGGGCCAGCGAGCAGTTCTTC. The chain carries TRBV20-1 and TRBJ2-1; D is perhaps TRBD1 (5 bases). From germline, CDR1 is DFQATT and CDR2 SNEGSKA (reference sequence). Deletions cut 3 bases from V and 10 bases from J, with 10 bases between. The CDR3 covers 11 residues.

J is TRBJ2-5 and V is TRBV13, with D uncertain. The CDR3 has 12 residues. Deletions cut 4 bases from V and 4 bases from J, with 7 bases between. Germline CDR1 reads PRHDT; CDR2 reads FYEKMQ (reference sequence). The CDR3 reads CASSSGPETQYF. CDR3 bases: TGTGCCAGCAGCTCTGGGCCAGAGACCCAGTACTTC.

Remarks on this clone: Within the sample, other DNA sequences also encode this same CDR3. Written as DNA, the CDR3 is TGTGCCAGCAGCGCGCTAGCGGGCGATTACAATGAGCAGTTCTTC. It specifies CASSALAGDYNEQFF. The chain carries TRBV9 and TRBJ2-1; 8 nucleotides agree with TRBD2. Germline-derived CDR1 and CDR2 are SGDLS and YYNGEE. The trim removed 3 bases at V and 4 bases at J, leaving 6 bases unmatched. The CDR3 is made up of 15 amino acids.

The chain uses TRBV6-6 and TRBJ2-1; 9 nucleotides match TRBD1. Germline loops: CDR1 MNHNY, CDR2 SVGAGI (reference sequence). V shed 5 bases, J shed 10 bases, and the junction held 6 bases outside the gene matches. The CDR3 covers 13 residues. Here the CDR3 reads CASSADRGWEQFF. The CDR3 DNA sequence: TGTGCCAGCAGTGCGGACAGGGGCTGGGAGCAGTTCTTC.

V and J are TRBV4-2 and TRBJ2-1, with D perhaps TRBD1 (6 bases). Germline lookup yields CDR1 LGHNA and CDR2 YNFKEQ. This CDR3 contains 13 residues. Trimming shortened V by 0 bases and J by 7 bases, and 7 bases separated the two germline ends. In DNA, the CDR3 is TGTGCCAGCAGCCAAGAAAGGGGGAATGAGCAGTTCTTC. This gives the protein CASSQERGNEQFF.

The chain uses TRBV4-1 and TRBJ2-3; TRBD2 agrees at 13 bases. The CDR3 contains 15 residues. Trimming cost V 4 bases and J 14 bases; bases outside gene matches: 12. CDR1 and CDR2 from the germline V gene are MGHRA and YSYEKL. The CDR3 region has the DNA TGCGCCAGCAGCCCCACGGGACTAGCGGGACGGTTAGCGTATTTT. This sequence encodes CASSPTGLAGRLAYF.

The rearrangement links TRBV19 to TRBJ1-2; D possibly corresponds to TRBD1 (6 bases). CDR1 and CDR2 (germline): LNHDA, SQIVND (reference sequence). The V and J ends lost 5 bases and 0 bases respectively, with 13 bases between them. CDR3 size: 15 residues. The CDR3 reads CASSVRTEANYGYTF. The CDR3 bases are TGTGCCAGTAGTGTAAGGACAGAAGCTAACTATGGCTACACCTTC.

Of note for this clone: At one end, the junction sequence differs from germline, possibly due to a read error. V gene TRBV5-4 combines with J gene TRBJ1-3; 9 bases agree with TRBD1. The CDR3 has 17 amino acids. Per germline, CDR1 SGHNT and CDR2 YYREEE (reference sequence). For the CDR3, the DNA is TGTACCAGCAGCTTGAGGACAGGGGTTGTCTCTGGAAACACCATATATTTT. Translating it yields CTSSLRTGVVSGNTIYF. The variable domain in full, completed from reference TRBV5-4 and TRBJ1-3, reads ETGVTQSPTHLIKTRGQQVTLRCSSQSGHNTVSWYQQALGQGPQFIFQYYREEENGRGNFPPRFSGLQFPNYSSELNVNALELDDSALYLCTSSLRTGVVSGNTIYFGEGSWLTVV.

This rearrangement joins TRBV11-2 to TRBJ2-3; 11 nucleotides line up with TRBD2. Germline CDR1 SGHAT, CDR2 FQNNGV. This CDR3 has 16 residues. V was clipped by 5 bases and J by 2 bases; unmatched bases: 6. The CDR3 loop reads CASSTGTSGHTDTQYF. As DNA, the CDR3 is TGTGCCAGCAGCACCGGGACTAGCGGACACACAGATACGCAGTATTTT. The full variable domain, in which reference TRBV11-2 and TRBJ2-3 provide the parts outside the CDR3, is EAGVAQSPRYKIIEKRQSVAFWCNPISGHATLYWYQQILGQGPKLLIQFQNNGVVDDSQLPKDRFSAERLKGVDSTLKIQPAKLEDSAVYLCASSTGTSGHTDTQYFGPGTRLTVL.

CDR3: CASSLGAGGYNEQFF. DNA for the CDR3: TGTGCCAGCAGCTTAGGAGCGGGAGGTTACAATGAGCAGTTCTTC. This chain links TRBV7-8 with TRBJ2-1, with 9 bases that match TRBD2. V dropped 1 base and J dropped 4; count of bases not matched to a gene: 2. This CDR3 comprises 15 residues. CDR1 is SGHVS and CDR2 is FQNEAQ in the germline V gene. Looking up the rest from reference TRBV7-8 and TRBJ2-1 gives the full variable domain: GAGVSQSPRYKVAKRGQDVALRCDPISGHVSLFWYQQALGQGPEFLTYFQNEAQLDKSGLPSDRFFAERPEGSVSTLKIQRTQQEDSAVYLCASSLGAGGYNEQFFGPGTRLTVL.

This clone was seen just once. The rearrangement links TRBV29-1 to TRBJ1-1; 8 nucleotides match TRBD1. CDR1 SQVTM and CDR2 ANQGSEA come from the germline V gene. The CDR3 sequence is 14 residues long. Germline trimming cut 6 bases from V and 11 bases from J; bases unmatched to any gene: 17. CDR3 loop: CSVPGQGAIKGAFF. The CDR3 bases are TGCAGCGTCCCCGGGCAGGGGGCCATTAAAGGGGCTTTCTTT.

The gene calls are TRBV7-6 and TRBJ1-5; 7 bases line up with TRBD1. After removal of 1 base from V and 0 bases from J, the junction contained 3 bases not matched to a gene. Germline V gene lookup returns CDR1 SGHVS and CDR2 FNYEAQ. The CDR3 length is 16 residues. CDR3 DNA: TGTGCCAGCAGCTTAGGAGGGGGCCGTAGCAATCAGCCCCAGCATTTT. Its protein product is CASSLGGGRSNQPQHF.

This clone was observed a handful of times. The CDR3 DNA is TGTGCCAGCAGTGGCCGACAGGGGGCGCGAGAGCAGTACTTC. Its translation: CASSGRQGAREQYF. The chain carries TRBV6-1 and TRBJ2-7; TRBD1 matches at 10 bases. Germline V CDR1 and CDR2: MNHNS, SASEGT. V shed 4 bases and J 7 bases; nucleotides not matched to a gene: 7. The CDR3 consists of 14 residues.

The genes are TRBV7-2 and TRBJ2-7; a weak D match, TRBD2 (6 bases). Trimming cost V 4 bases and J 7 bases, with 14 bases left between them. The CDR3 consists of 13 residues. Looked up from germline, CDR1 is SGHTA and CDR2 is FQGNSA. The CDR3 DNA reads as TGTGCCAGCAGCTACGGGAGTTACGGGGAGCAGTACTTC. As protein: CASSYGSYGEQYF.

This clone has more than one count but fewer than ten. The V gene is TRBV2, the J gene TRBJ2-1; D is unclear. The CDR3 spans 10 residues. Per germline, CDR1 SNHLY and CDR2 FYNNEI. V was shortened by 4 bases and J by 14 bases, with 9 bases between the two germline ends. CDR3 coding DNA: TGTGCCAGCAGTGTGTTGGAGAAGTTCTTC. This gives the protein CASSVLEKFF.

This clone was picked up a small number of times. The rearrangement uses TRBV25-1 and TRBJ1-5, with 7 bases aligning to TRBD1. The CDR3 is made up of 14 amino acids. The V and J ends lost 5 bases and 8 bases, in that order; junction bases with no gene match: 9. CDR1 and CDR2 (germline): MGHDK, SYGVNS. The CDR3 nucleotides read TGTGCCAGCAGTTCTATGACAGGGTATGAGCCCCAGCATTTT. This translates into CASSSMTGYEPQHF.

The chain carries TRBV5-4 and TRBJ1-6; 9 positions agree with TRBD1. Looked up from germline, CDR1 is SGHNT and CDR2 is YYREEE (reference sequence). The CDR3 consists of 15 residues. The J segment lost 5 bases and the V segment lost 4 bases, leaving 4 bases of the junction unmatched. CDR3 residues: CASSTGTGNNSPLHF. CDR3 DNA: TGTGCCAGCAGCACTGGGACAGGGAATAATTCACCCCTCCACTTT.

For the CDR3, the DNA is TGTGCCAGCAGCGACCAGGGCGGCACTGAAGCTTTCTTT. This codes for CASSDQGGTEAFF. The chain is built from TRBV6-1 and TRBJ1-1; D may be TRBD1 (5 bases). The CDR3 extends over 13 amino acids. Trimming cost V 6 bases and J 4 bases, with 12 bases left between them. Germline V gives CDR1 MNHNS, CDR2 SASEGT.

The rearrangement uses TRBV28 and TRBJ1-1; D is possibly TRBD1 (5 bases). The germline V gene encodes CDR1 MDHEN and CDR2 SYDVKM. Trimming took 5 bases from V and 1 from J, leaving 11 bases between them. This CDR3 has 14 amino acids. CDR3 in DNA: TGTGCCAGCAGTCCCCGACAGAGGAACACTGAAGCTTTCTTT. As protein: CASSPRQRNTEAFF.

The chain employs TRBV5-5 and TRBJ2-5, with D possibly being TRBD1 (5 bases). Germline CDR1 SGHKS, CDR2 YYEKEE (reference sequence). V shed 3 bases and J shed 2 bases, with 11 bases lying between them. The CDR3 extends over 14 amino acids. The CDR3 DNA reads as TGTGCCAGCAGCTGGCTAGGGGATCAAGAGACCCAGTACTTC. It encodes CASSWLGDQETQYF.

Of note for this clone: The CDR3 does not close with the conserved phenylalanine or tryptophan, likely indicating a read error. The CDR3 protein is CASSSTSGISYEQYL. The CDR3 coding sequence is TGTGCCAGCAGCTCCACTAGCGGGATCTCCTACGAGCAGTACCTC. V usage is TRBV11-2 and J usage is TRBJ2-7; 10 bases line up with TRBD2. CDR3 length: 15 amino acids. J lost 0 bases, V lost 4 bases, and 3 bases had no gene match. Germline V lookup: CDR1 SGHAT, CDR2 FQNNGV.

The chain is built from TRBV6-5 and TRBJ2-7; D unresolved. This CDR3 comprises 12 residues. In germline, CDR1 is MNHEY, CDR2 SVGAGI. The germline V and J ends were trimmed by 6 bases and 1 base, with 7 bases remaining between them. The CDR3 DNA is TGTGCCAGCAGATCCGCGTCCTACGAGCAGTACTTC. Translation: CASRSASYEQYF.

The rearrangement uses TRBV6-5 and TRBJ1-1; tentative D call: TRBD1 (6 bases). Per germline, CDR1 MNHEY and CDR2 SVGAGI. V lost 5 bases to trimming and J lost 0 bases, with 10 bases between them. The CDR3 length is 14 residues. The CDR3 loop is CASSHQGMNTEAFF. The CDR3 coding sequence is TGTGCCAGCAGTCACCAGGGGATGAACACTGAAGCTTTCTTT.